This T cell receptor (beta chain) was obtained from a study of CD8 T cells in Susac syndrome. The authors reverse transcribed roughly 0.5 to 1 ug RNA with random hexamers. One entry per CDR3 protein results from TCRdb running MiXCR on the immunoSEQ multiplex PCR reads. The table has about 400,000 distinct CDR3 sequences, around 85% seen once. This CDR3 comprises 13 residues. Deletions cut 3 bases from V and 6 bases from J, with 11 bases between. The patients serving as multiple sclerosis controls were treatment-naive. They had stable or active relapsing-remitting disease and fulfilled revised McDonald criteria.

Sample: CD8+ T cells from PBMCs. The V gene is TRBV12-3 or TRBV12-4, the J gene TRBJ1-2; no firm D call. This TCR was sampled from a human donor with multiple sclerosis. The CDR3 nucleotides are TGTGCCAGCAGTTTTAGCCTTATAAATGGCTACACCTTC. Residues: CASSFSLINGYTF.